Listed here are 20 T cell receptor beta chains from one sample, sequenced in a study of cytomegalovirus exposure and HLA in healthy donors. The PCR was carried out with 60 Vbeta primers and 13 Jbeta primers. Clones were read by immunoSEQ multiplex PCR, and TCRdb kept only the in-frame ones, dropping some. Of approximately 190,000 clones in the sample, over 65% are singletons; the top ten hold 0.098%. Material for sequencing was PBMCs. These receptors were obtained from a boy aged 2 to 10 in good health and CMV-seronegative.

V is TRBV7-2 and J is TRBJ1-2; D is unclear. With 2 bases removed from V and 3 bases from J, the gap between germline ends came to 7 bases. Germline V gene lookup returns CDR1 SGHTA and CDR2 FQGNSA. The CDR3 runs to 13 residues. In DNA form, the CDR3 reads TGTGCCAGCAGCTTACCCGGGTACTATGGCTACACCTTC. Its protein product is CASSLPGYYGYTF.

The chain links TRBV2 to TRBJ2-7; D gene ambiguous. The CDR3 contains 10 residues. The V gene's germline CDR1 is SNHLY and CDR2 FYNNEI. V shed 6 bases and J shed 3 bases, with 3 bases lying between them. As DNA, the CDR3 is TGTGCCAGCAGGAGCTACGAGCAGTACTTC. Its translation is CASRSYEQYF.

Written as DNA, the CDR3 is TGTGCCAGCACCCAAGGGGTTTCGGTGTACCAAGAGACCCAGTACTTC. This sequence encodes CASTQGVSVYQETQYF. The V and J genes are TRBV7-6 and TRBJ2-5, with a possible D match to TRBD1 (5 bases). Germline loops: CDR1 SGHVS, CDR2 FNYEAQ. The CDR3 has 16 residues. V dropped 7 bases and J dropped 0 bases, with 18 bases sitting between them.

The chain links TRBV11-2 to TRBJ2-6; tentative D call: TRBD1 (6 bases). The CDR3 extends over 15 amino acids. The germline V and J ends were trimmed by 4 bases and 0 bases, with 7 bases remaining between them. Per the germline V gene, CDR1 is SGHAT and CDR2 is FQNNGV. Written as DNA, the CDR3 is TGTGCCAGCAGCTGGACAGCCTCTGGGGCCAACGTCCTGACTTTC. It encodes CASSWTASGANVLTF.

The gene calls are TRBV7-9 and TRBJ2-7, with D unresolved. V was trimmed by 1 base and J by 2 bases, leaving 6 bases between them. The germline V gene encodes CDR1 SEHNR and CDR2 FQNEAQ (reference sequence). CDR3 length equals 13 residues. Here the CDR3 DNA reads TGTGCCAGCAGCTTAGGTCTAGCCTACGAGCAGTACTTC. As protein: CASSLGLAYEQYF.

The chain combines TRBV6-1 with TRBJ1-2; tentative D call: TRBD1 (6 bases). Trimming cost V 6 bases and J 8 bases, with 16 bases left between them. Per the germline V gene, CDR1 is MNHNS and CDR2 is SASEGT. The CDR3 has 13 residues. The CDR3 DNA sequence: TGTGCCAGCAGCTCGAGTGACAGGAACGGCTACACCTTC. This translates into CASSSSDRNGYTF.

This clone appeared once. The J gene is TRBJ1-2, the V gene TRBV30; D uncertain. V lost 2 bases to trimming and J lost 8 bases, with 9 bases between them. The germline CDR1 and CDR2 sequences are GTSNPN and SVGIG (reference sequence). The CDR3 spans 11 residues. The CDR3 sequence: CAWSLGGGYTF. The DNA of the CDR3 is TGTGCCTGGAGTCTTGGAGGCGGCTACACCTTC. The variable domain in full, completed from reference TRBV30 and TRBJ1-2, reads SQTIHQWPATLVQPVGSPLSLECTVEGTSNPNLYWYRQAAGRGLQLLFYSVGIGQISSEVPQNLSASRPQDRQFILSSKKLLLSDSGFYLCAWSLGGGYTFGSGTRLTVV.

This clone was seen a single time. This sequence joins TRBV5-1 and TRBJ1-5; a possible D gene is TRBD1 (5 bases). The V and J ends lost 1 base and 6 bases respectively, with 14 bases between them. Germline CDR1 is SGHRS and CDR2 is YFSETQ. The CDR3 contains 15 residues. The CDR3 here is CASSLTHGQGQPQHF. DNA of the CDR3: TGCGCCAGCAGCTTGACCCATGGGCAGGGTCAGCCCCAGCATTTT.

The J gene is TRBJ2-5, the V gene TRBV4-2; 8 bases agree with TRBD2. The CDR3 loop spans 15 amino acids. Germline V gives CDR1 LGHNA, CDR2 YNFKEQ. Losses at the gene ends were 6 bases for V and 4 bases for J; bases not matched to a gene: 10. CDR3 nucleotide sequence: TGTGCCAGCAGATACGGGGGGGCCAGGGGAGAGACCCAGTACTTC. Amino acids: CASRYGGARGETQYF.

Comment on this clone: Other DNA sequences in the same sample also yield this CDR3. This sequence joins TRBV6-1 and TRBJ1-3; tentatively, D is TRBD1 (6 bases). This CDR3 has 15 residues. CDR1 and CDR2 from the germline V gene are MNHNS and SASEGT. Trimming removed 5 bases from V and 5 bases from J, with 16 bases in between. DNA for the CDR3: TGTGCCAGCAGTATTCGGACAGTTGCTAGAAACACCATATATTTT. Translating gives CASSIRTVARNTIYF.

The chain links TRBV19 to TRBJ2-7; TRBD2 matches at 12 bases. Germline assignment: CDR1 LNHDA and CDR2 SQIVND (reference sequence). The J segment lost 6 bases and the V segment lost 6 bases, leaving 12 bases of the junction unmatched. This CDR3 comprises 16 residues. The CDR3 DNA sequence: TGTGCCAGTAGCCCCGGGACTAGCGGGTCCCTCGGCGAGCAGTACTTC. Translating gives CASSPGTSGSLGEQYF.

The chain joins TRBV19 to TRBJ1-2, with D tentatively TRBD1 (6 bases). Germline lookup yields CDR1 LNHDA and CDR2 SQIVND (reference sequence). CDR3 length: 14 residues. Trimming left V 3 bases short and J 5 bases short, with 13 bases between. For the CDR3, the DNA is TGTGCCAGTAGTATCGGGGAGGGGGAATATGGCTACACCTTC. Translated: CASSIGEGEYGYTF.

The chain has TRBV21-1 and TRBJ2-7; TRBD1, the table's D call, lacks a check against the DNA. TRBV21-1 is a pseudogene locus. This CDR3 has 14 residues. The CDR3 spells CASSKRQDPYEQYF. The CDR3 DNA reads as TGTGCCAGCAGCAAACGGCAGGATCCCTACGAGCAGTACTTC.

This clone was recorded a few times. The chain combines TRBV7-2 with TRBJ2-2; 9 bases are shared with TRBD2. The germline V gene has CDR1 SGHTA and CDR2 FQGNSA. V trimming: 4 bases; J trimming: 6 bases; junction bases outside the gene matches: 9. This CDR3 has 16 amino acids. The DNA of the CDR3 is TGTGCCAGCAGCTGGGCGGGACTAGCTGACGCCGGGGAGCTGTTTTTT. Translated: CASSWAGLADAGELFF.

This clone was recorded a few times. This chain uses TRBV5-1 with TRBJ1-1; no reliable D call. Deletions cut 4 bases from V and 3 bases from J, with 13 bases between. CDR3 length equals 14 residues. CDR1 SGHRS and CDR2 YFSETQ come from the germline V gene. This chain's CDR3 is CASSVGGLDTEAFF. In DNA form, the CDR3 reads TGCGCCAGCAGCGTAGGAGGCCTTGACACTGAAGCTTTCTTT. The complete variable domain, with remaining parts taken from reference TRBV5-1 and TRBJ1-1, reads KAGVTQTPRYLIKTRGQQVTLSCSPISGHRSVSWYQQTPGQGLQFLFEYFSETQRNKGNFPGRFSGRQFSNSRSEMNVSTLELGDSALYLCASSVGGLDTEAFFGQGTRLTVV.

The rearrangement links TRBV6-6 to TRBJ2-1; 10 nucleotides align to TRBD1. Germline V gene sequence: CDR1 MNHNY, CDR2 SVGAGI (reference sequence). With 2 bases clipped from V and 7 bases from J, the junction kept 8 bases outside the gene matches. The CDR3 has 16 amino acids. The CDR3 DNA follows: TGTGCCAGCAGTTACCTTCCGGGACAGGGGAGGAATGAGCAGTTCTTC. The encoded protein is CASSYLPGQGRNEQFF.

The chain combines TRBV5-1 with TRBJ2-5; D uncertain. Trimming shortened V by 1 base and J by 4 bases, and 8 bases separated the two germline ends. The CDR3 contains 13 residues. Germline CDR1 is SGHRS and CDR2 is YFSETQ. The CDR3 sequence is CASSLTTGETQYF. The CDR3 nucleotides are TGCGCCAGCAGCTTGACCACGGGAGAGACCCAGTACTTC.

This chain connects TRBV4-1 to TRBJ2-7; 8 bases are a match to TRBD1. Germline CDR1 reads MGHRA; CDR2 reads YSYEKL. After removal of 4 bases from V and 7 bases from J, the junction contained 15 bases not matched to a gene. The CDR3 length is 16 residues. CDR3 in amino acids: CASSPIRTGNVQEQYF. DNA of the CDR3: TGCGCCAGCAGCCCTATACGGACAGGGAACGTCCAAGAGCAGTACTTC.

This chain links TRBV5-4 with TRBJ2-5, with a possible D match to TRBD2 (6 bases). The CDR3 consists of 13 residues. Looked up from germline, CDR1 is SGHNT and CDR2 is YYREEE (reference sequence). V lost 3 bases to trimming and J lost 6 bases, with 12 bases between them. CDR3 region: CASSYTGGKTQYF. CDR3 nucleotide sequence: TGTGCCAGCAGCTACACCGGGGGAAAGACCCAGTACTTC.

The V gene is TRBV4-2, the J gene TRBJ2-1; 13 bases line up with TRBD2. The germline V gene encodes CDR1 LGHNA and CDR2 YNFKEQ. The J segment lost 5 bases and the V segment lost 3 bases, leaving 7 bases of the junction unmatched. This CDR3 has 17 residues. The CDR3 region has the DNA TGTGCCAGCAGCCACCCAGGACTAGCGGGGGAACACAATGAGCAGTTCTTC. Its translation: CASSHPGLAGEHNEQFF.